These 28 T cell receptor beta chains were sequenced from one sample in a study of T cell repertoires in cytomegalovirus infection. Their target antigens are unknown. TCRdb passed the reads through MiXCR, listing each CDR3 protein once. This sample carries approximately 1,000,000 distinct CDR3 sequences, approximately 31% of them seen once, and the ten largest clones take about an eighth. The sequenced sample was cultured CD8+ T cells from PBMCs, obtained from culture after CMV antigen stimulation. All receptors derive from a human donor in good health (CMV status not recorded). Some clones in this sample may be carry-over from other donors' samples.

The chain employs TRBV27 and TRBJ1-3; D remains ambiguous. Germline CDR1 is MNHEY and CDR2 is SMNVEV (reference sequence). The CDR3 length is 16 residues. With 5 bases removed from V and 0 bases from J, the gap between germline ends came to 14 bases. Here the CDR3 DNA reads TGTGCCAGCAGTCCGCGGGGAGATTCCTCTGGAAACACCATATATTTT. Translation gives CASSPRGDSSGNTIYF.

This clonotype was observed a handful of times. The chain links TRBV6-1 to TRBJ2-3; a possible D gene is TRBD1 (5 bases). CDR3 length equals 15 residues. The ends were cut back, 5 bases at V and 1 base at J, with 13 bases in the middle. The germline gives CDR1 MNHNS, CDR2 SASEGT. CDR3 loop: CASSQQGWGTDTQYF. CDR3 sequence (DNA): TGTGCCAGCAGTCAGCAGGGATGGGGCACAGATACGCAGTATTTT.

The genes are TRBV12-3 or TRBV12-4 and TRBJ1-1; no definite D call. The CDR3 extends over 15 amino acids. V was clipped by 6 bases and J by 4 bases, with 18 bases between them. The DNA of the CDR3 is TGTGCCAGCAGCCATTCTCTGGGTGGGTTCACTGAAGCTTTCTTT. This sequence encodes CASSHSLGGFTEAFF.

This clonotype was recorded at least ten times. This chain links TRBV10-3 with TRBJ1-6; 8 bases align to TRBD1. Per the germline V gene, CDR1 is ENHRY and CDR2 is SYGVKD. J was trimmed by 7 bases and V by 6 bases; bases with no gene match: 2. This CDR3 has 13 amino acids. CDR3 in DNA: TGTGCCATCAGCGCAGGGGGCAATTCACCCCTCCACTTT. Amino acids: CAISAGGNSPLHF.

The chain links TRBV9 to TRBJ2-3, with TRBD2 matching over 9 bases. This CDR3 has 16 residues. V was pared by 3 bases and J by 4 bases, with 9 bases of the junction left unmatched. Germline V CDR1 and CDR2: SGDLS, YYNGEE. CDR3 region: CASSAAGGRAADTQYF. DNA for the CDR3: TGTGCCAGCAGCGCCGCGGGGGGGAGGGCAGCAGATACGCAGTATTTT.

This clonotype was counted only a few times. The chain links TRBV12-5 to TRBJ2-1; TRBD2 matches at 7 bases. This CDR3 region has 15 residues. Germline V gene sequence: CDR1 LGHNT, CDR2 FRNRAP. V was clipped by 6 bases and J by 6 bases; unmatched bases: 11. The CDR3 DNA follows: TGTGCTAGTGGCCCAAGCGGGGACTTCTCCAATGAGCAGTTCTTC. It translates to CASGPSGDFSNEQFF.

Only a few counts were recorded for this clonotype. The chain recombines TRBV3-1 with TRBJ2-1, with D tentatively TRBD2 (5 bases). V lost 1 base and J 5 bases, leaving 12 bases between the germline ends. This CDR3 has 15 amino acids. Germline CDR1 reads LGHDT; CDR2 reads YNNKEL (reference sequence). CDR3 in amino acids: CASSQGRYLNNEQFF. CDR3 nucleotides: TGTGCCAGCAGCCAAGGGAGGTACCTGAACAATGAGCAGTTCTTC.

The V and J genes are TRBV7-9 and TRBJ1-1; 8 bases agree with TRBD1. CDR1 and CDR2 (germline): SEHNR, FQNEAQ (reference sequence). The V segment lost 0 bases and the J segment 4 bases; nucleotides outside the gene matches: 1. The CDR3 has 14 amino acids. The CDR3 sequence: CASSLAQGATEAFF. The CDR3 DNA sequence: TGTGCCAGCAGCTTAGCGCAGGGGGCCACTGAAGCTTTCTTT.

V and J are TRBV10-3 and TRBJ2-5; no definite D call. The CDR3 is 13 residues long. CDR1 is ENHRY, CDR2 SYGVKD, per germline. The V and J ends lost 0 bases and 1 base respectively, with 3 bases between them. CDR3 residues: CAISESVQETQYF. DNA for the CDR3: TGTGCCATCAGTGAGTCGGTCCAAGAGACCCAGTACTTC.

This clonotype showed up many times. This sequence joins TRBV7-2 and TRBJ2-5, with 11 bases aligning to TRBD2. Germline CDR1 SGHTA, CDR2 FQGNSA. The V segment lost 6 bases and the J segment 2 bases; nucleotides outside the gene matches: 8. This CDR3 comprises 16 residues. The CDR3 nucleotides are TGTGCCAGCAGGACCTCTAGCGGGGGGAAACAAGAGACCCAGTACTTC. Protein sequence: CASRTSSGGKQETQYF.

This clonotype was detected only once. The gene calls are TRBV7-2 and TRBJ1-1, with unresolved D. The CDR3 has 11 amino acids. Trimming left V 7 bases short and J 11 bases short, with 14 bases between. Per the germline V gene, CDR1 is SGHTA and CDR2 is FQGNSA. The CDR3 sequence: CASNEGRRAFF. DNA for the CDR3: TGTGCCAGCAACGAAGGGAGGCGCGCTTTCTTT.

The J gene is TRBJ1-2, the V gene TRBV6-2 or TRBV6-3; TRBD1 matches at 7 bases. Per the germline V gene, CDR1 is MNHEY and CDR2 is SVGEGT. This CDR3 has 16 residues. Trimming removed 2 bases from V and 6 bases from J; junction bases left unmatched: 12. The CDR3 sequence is CASSYDPGQTIDGYTF. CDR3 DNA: TGTGCCAGCAGTTACGATCCGGGACAGACTATAGATGGCTACACCTTC.

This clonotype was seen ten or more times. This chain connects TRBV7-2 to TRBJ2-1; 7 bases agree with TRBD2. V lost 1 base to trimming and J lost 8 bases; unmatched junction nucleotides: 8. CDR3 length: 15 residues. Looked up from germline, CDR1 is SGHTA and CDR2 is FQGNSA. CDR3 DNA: TGTGCCAGCAGCTTAGGCGGGCGGGGGAGGGATGAGCAGTTCTTC. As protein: CASSLGGRGRDEQFF.

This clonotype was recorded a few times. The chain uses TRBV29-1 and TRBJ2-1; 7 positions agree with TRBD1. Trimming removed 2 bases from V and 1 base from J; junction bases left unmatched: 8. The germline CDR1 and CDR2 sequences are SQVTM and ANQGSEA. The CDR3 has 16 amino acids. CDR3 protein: CSVEWDSNISYNEQFF. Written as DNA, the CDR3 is TGCAGCGTTGAATGGGACAGTAACATATCCTACAATGAGCAGTTCTTC.

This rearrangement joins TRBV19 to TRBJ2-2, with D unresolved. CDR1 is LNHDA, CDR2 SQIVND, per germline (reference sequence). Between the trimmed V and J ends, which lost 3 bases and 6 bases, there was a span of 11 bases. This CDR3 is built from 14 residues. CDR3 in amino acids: CASSILYDAGELFF. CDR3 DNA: TGTGCCAGTAGTATTTTATACGACGCCGGGGAGCTGTTTTTT.

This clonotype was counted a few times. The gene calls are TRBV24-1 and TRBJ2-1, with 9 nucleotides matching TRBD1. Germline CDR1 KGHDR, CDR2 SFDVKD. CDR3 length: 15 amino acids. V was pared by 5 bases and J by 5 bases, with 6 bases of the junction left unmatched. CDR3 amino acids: CATSGPGQGHNEQFF. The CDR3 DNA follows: TGTGCCACCAGTGGACCGGGACAGGGCCACAATGAGCAGTTCTTC.

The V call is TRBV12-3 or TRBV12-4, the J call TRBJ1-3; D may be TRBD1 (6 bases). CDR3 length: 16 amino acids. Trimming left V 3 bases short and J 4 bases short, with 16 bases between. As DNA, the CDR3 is TGTGCCAGCAGTTTCGGTGGGGGCTTGGGAGGAAACACCATATATTTT. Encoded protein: CASSFGGGLGGNTIYF.

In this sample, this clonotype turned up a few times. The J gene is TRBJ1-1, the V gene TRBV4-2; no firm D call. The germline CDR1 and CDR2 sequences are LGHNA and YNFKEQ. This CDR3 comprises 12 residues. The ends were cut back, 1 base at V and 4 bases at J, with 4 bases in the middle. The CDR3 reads CASSQGPTEAFF. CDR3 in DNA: TGTGCCAGCAGCCAAGGCCCCACTGAAGCTTTCTTT.

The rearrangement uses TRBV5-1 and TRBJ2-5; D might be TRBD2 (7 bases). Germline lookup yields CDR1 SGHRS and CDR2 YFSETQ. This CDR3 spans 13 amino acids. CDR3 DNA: TGCTCGAGCAGTACGGGGGGCCGAAGAGACCAGTACTTC. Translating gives CSSSTGGRRDQYF.

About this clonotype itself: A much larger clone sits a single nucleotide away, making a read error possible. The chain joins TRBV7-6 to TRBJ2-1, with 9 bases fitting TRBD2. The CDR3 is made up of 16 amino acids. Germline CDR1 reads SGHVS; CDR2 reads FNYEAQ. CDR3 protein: CANSPGAAGGRDEQFF. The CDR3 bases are TGTGCCAACAGCCCCGGGGCGGCGGGGGGGAGGGATGAGCAGTTCTTC.

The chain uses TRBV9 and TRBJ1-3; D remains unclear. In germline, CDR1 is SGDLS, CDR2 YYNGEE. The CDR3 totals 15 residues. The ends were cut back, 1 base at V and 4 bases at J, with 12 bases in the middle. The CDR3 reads CASSVTSSSGNTIYF. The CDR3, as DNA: TGTGCCAGCAGCGTAACATCCTCGTCAGGAAACACCATATATTTT.

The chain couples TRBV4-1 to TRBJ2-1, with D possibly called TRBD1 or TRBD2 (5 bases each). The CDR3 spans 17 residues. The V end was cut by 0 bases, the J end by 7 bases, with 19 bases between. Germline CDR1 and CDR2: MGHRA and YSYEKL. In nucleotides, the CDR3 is TGCGCCAGCAGCCAAGATGAGTCCGGGACGAGGGAGAATGAGCAGTTCTTC. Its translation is CASSQDESGTRENEQFF.

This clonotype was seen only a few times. Here the CDR3 DNA reads TGTGCCAGCAGCGCTGGACTAGCGGGGGGCACCGGGGAGCTGTTTTTT. This translates into CASSAGLAGGTGELFF. The V gene is TRBV9, the J gene TRBJ2-2, with 14 bases fitting TRBD2. This CDR3 comprises 16 residues. Germline V gene data show CDR1 as SGDLS and CDR2 as YYNGEE. V lost 3 bases and J lost 4; bases outside the gene matches: 2.

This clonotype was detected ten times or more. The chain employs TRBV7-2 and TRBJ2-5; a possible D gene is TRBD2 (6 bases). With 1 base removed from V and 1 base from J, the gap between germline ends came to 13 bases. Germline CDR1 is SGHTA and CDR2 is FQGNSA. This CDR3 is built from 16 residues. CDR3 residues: CASSLEERGIQETQYF. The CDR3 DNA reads TGTGCCAGCAGCTTAGAGGAACGGGGGATCCAAGAGACCCAGTACTTC.

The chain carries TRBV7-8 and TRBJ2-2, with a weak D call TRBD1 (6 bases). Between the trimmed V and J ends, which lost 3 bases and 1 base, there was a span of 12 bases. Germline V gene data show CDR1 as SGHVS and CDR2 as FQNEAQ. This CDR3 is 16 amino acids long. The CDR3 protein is CASSFRGNKNTGELFF. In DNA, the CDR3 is TGTGCCAGCAGCTTCAGGGGTAACAAGAACACCGGGGAGCTGTTTTTT.

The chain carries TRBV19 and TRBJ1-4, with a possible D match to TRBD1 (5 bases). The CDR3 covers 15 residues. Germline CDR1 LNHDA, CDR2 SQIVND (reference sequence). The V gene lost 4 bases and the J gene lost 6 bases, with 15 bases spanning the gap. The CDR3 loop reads CASSTGAGGDEKLFF. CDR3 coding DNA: TGTGCCAGTAGTACTGGGGCAGGCGGTGATGAAAAACTGTTTTTT.

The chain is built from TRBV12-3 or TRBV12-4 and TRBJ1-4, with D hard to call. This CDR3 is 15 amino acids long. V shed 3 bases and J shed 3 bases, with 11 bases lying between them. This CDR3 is CASSFSVKANEKLFF. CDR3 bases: TGTGCCAGCAGTTTCTCGGTAAAAGCTAATGAAAAACTGTTTTTT.

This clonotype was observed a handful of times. CDR3 in amino acids: CASNTGDPPGTQYF. Here the CDR3 DNA reads TGTGCCAGCAATACAGGTGACCCACCGGGTACGCAGTATTTT. This chain connects TRBV7-9 to TRBJ2-3; perhaps TRBD1 as D (5 bases). The germline V and J ends were trimmed by 7 bases and 8 bases, with 19 bases remaining between them. This CDR3 region has 14 residues. Germline CDR1 is SEHNR and CDR2 is FQNEAQ (reference sequence).